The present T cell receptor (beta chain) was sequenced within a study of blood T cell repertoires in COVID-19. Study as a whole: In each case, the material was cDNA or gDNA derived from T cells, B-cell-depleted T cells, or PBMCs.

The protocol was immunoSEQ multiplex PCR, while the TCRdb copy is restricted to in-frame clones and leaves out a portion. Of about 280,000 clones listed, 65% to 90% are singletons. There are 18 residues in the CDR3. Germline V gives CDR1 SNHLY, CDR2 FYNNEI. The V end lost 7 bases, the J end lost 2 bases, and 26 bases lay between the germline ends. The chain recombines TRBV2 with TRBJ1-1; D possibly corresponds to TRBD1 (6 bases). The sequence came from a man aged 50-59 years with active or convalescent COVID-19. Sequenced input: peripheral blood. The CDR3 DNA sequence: TGTGCCAGCACCATCCCCGCGGGGGCAGGTAATTATAACACTGAAGCTTTCTTT. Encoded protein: CASTIPAGAGNYNTEAFF.